The rows below give T cell receptor beta chains drawn from one sample of a study of blood T cell repertoires in COVID-19. This table comes from immunoSEQ multiplex PCR, and its TCRdb copy is limited to in-frame clones, with some not included. Of about 150,000 clones in the sample, around 84% were seen once. The sequenced material came from peripheral blood. Source of these receptors: a man in his 70s with acute or convalescent COVID-19. Both conserved end residues are part of each CDR3. A D gene is named only where the DNA matches it firmly. Not every row has a clone size; where given, it reads once, few, many or a size class.

v_call	d_call	j_call	clone_size	cdr3_nt	cdr3_aa
TRBV6-6	-	TRBJ1-3	once	TGTGCCAGCATCGAGGTGTCTGGAAACACCATATATTTT	CASIEVSGNTIYF
TRBV7-6	-	TRBJ2-7	once	TGTGCCAGCAGCTTAGTAAGCAGCGCCCAATACGAGCAGTACTTC	CASSLVSSAQYEQYF
TRBV28	-	TRBJ1-3	-	TGTGCCAGCAGTTTTTACCCCCAGCAGCGAGGAAACACCATATATTTT	CASSFYPQQRGNTIYF
TRBV20-1	TRBD1	TRBJ2-7	-	TGCAGTGCTAGTAAGGGACAGACCTACGAGCAGTACTTC	CSASKGQTYEQYF
TRBV2	-	TRBJ2-1	-	TGTGCCAGCCGTAGACTAGTCGGCCTTTACAATGAGCAGTTCTTC	CASRRLVGLYNEQFF
TRBV6-5	-	TRBJ1-1	-	TGTGCCAGCAGCTCGGAGTCTAGTAGCACTGAAGCTTTCTTT	CASSSESSSTEAFF
TRBV14	TRBD2	TRBJ2-7	-	TGTGCCAGCAGCCCGGCCAGACTAGCGGGGGGGTTTTTATACGAGCAGTACTTC	CASSPARLAGGFLYEQYF
TRBV11-1	-	TRBJ2-5	-	TGTGCCAGCAGCCCGAATGGCCTCCTGGCAGAGACCCAGTACTTC	CASSPNGLLAETQYF
TRBV6-5	-	TRBJ1-3	-	TGTGCCAGCAGTTTCGCGGGAGGGGCCTCTGGAAACACCATATATTTT	CASSFAGGASGNTIYF
TRBV7-2	TRBD2	TRBJ2-1	-	TGTGCCAGCAGCTTAGGGACTAGCGGGAGCCACGAGCAGTTCTTC	CASSLGTSGSHEQFF
TRBV1	-	TRBJ2-1	-	TGCACCAGCAGCCAAGAGAGACTCCTGGACTCCTACAATGAGCAGTTCTTC	CTSSQERLLDSYNEQFF
TRBV16	TRBD1	TRBJ1-2	once	TGTGCCAGCAGCCCCCGACAGGGGGAACGGAACTATGGCTACACCTTC	CASSPRQGERNYGYTF
TRBV6-5	-	TRBJ1-5	-	TGTGCCAGCAGGCAGGGGAGCAATCAGCCCCAGCATTTT	CASRQGSNQPQHF
TRBV7-8	-	TRBJ2-5	-	TGTGCCAGCAGCTTGGGACTCCAAGAGACCCAGTACTTC	CASSLGLQETQYF
TRBV18	TRBD1	TRBJ1-2	once	TGTGCCAGCTCACCACCGTCCGGGACAGGGGCCGACTACACCTTC	CASSPPSGTGADYTF
TRBV6-6	TRBD1	TRBJ1-5	once	TGTGCCAGCACCGATTCGGGACAGGGCCGAAATCAGCCCCAGCATTTT	CASTDSGQGRNQPQHF
TRBV5-1	TRBD1	TRBJ1-1	-	TGCGCCAGCAGCTCGTTACAGGGGGCAAACACTGAAGCTTTCTTT	CASSSLQGANTEAFF
TRBV28	-	TRBJ1-5	-	TGTGCCAGCAGTCAATTAACAGGTAGCAATCAGCCCCAGCATTTT	CASSQLTGSNQPQHF
TRBV7-7	TRBD1	TRBJ2-7	-	TGTGCTAGCAGCTTGGACAGGGGGGGCTACGAGCAGTACTTC	CASSLDRGGYEQYF
TRBV20-1	TRBD1	TRBJ2-3	once	TGCAGTGCTAGTACGCAGGGGGCGGCAGATACGCAGTATTTT	CSASTQGAADTQYF
TRBV7-9	-	TRBJ1-2	-	TGTGCCAGCAGCTTAGCGGGACAACCCTATGGCTACACCTTC	CASSLAGQPYGYTF
TRBV18	TRBD1	TRBJ1-5	-	TGTGCCAGCTCACCACCGGGACAGGGGATCAATCAGCCCCAGCATTTT	CASSPPGQGINQPQHF
TRBV30	-	TRBJ1-5	-	TGTGCCTGGAGTGTAAGAGTGAATCAGCCCCAGCATTTT	CAWSVRVNQPQHF
TRBV19	-	TRBJ1-1	-	TGTGCCAGTACCAGGGAAGGGGTTGGGACTGAAGCTTTCTTT	CASTREGVGTEAFF
TRBV11-2	TRBD2	TRBJ2-2	-	TGTGCCAGCAGGGGACTAGGGCTTCCCGGGGAGCTGTTTTTT	CASRGLGLPGELFF
TRBV18	-	TRBJ2-6	-	TGTGCCAGCTCAGCAACCGGGGGTGCAGGGGCCAACGTCCTGACTTTC	CASSATGGAGANVLTF
TRBV9	TRBD2	TRBJ2-1	-	TGTGCCAGCAGCCCCAGAGAGATGCTAGCGGGAGGGTACAATGAGCAGTTCTTC	CASSPREMLAGGYNEQFF
TRBV28	TRBD1	TRBJ1-6	few	TGTGCCAGCAGGCCGGGACAGGGTAATTCACCCCTCCACTTT	CASRPGQGNSPLHF
TRBV19	TRBD1	TRBJ1-5	-	TGTGCCAGTAGTACCTCTCGGGACAGGGTTAGCAATCAGCCCCAGCATTTT	CASSTSRDRVSNQPQHF
TRBV4-1	-	TRBJ1-2	few	TGCGCCAGCAGCCAAGACTCCCGGAACTATGGCTACACCTTC	CASSQDSRNYGYTF
TRBV23-1	TRBD2	TRBJ2-3	-	TGCGCCAGCAGCGAGAGCGGGGGGCGAGCGCCGGGTACGCAGTATTTT	CASSESGGRAPGTQYF
TRBV18	-	TRBJ1-4	-	TGTGCCAGCTCACCCGTGGACAGCCCTAATGAAAAACTGTTTTTT	CASSPVDSPNEKLFF
TRBV7-9	TRBD1	TRBJ1-1	-	TGTGCCAGCAGCTCGGGACAGGGTCCTTCTGATGAAGCTTTCTTT	CASSSGQGPSDEAFF
TRBV4-2	-	TRBJ2-5	few	TGTGCCAGCAGCCGCGGGATCTCGAGAGAGACCCAGTACTTC	CASSRGISRETQYF
TRBV3-1/TRBV3-2	-	TRBJ2-2	-	TGTGCCAGCAGCCAATCCGTCGGGGCCGGGGAGCTGTTTTTT	CASSQSVGAGELFF
TRBV9	-	TRBJ2-3	-	TGTGCCAGCAGCCCCGAGGGAAGCACAGTTACGCAGTATTTT	CASSPEGSTVTQYF
TRBV19	-	TRBJ1-5	-	TGTGCCAGTAGTCAGGGCTTCGGCAGGCAGCCCCAGCATTTT	CASSQGFGRQPQHF
TRBV16	-	TRBJ2-2	-	TGTGCCAGCAGCCAATTCCAGGGGAACACCGGGGAGCTGTTTTTT	CASSQFQGNTGELFF
TRBV27	TRBD1	TRBJ2-7	-	TGTGCCAGCAGTTTGGACAGGGCGAACTACGAGCAGTACTTC	CASSLDRANYEQYF
TRBV18	-	TRBJ1-5	-	TGTGCCAGCTCACCGATTGAGAATCAGCCCCAGCATTTT	CASSPIENQPQHF
TRBV5-1	-	TRBJ2-6	-	TGCGCCAGCAGCGGAGGGGTCGGCTCTGGGGCCAACGTCCTGACTTTC	CASSGGVGSGANVLTF
TRBV30	-	TRBJ1-5	-	TGTGCCTGGAGTGACAGGGGCAATCAGCCCCAGCATTTT	CAWSDRGNQPQHF
TRBV19	-	TRBJ2-5	-	TGTGCCAGTAGTATAGGGCAGGGGCGAGGGACCCAGTACTTC	CASSIGQGRGTQYF
TRBV6-4	TRBD1	TRBJ2-7	-	TGTGCCAGCAGGGACGACAGGGCCTACGAGCAGTACTTC	CASRDDRAYEQYF
TRBV11-1	TRBD1	TRBJ2-7	-	TGTGCCAGCAGCCCGGCCTGGACAGGCTACGAGCAGTACTTC	CASSPAWTGYEQYF
TRBV29-1	-	TRBJ2-4	-	TGCAGCGCCCGGACAGAGCACATTCAGTACTTC	CSARTEHIQYF
TRBV9	-	TRBJ1-1	-	TGTGCCAGCAGCGTTGGGGGGTGGGAGGACACTGAAGCTTTCTTT	CASSVGGWEDTEAFF
TRBV2	TRBD2	TRBJ2-1	-	TGTGCCAGCCAAGCCGCCCCTAGCGGGGGTTTTCGGTTCTTC	CASQAAPSGGFRFF
TRBV5-5	TRBD1	TRBJ2-1	few	TGTGCCAGCAGCTTGGGGGACAGAGGGAGGTTCTTC	CASSLGDRGRFF
TRBV5-1	-	TRBJ2-3	-	TGCGCCAGCAGCTTGGTGGGCAGGCAAGGGGCTCCTAGCACAGATACGCAGTATTTT	CASSLVGRQGAPSTDTQYF
TRBV7-9	TRBD1	TRBJ1-6	few	TGTGCCAGCAGCTTGACAGGGGATAATTCACCCCTCCACTTT	CASSLTGDNSPLHF
TRBV7-6	TRBD1	TRBJ1-1	-	TGTGCCAGCAGCCAACAGGGGTTTATGAACACTGAAGCTTTCTTT	CASSQQGFMNTEAFF
TRBV5-6	TRBD1	TRBJ2-5	-	TGTGCCAGCAGCTTCGACAGGGGGCTGGAGACCCAGTACTTC	CASSFDRGLETQYF